One and the same sample provided the 15 T cell receptor beta chains below, sequenced in a study of cytomegalovirus exposure and HLA in healthy donors. The PCR contained 60 Vbeta and 13 Jbeta primers. Sequencing was performed with immunoSEQ multiplex PCR; in TCRdb, only in-frame clones are kept and a portion is missing. The repertoire holds over 200,000 clones, with around four fifths as singletons. Sequenced sample: PBMCs. The origin of the receptors is a woman in her forties in good health and CMV-seronegative.

The rearrangement uses TRBV18 and TRBJ2-5, with 8 positions matching TRBD2. The germline CDR1 and CDR2 sequences are KGHSH and LQKENI. This CDR3 region has 16 residues. V trimming: 2 bases; J trimming: 1 base; junction bases outside the gene matches: 6. In nucleotides, the CDR3 is TGTGCCAGCTCACCAACCACTAGCGGCCTCCAAGAGACCCAGTACTTC. Encoded protein: CASSPTTSGLQETQYF.

The chain is built from TRBV19 and TRBJ1-4, with unresolved D. Germline assignment: CDR1 LNHDA and CDR2 SQIVND (reference sequence). Between the trimmed V and J ends, which lost 2 bases and 1 base, there was a span of 5 bases. There are 14 residues in the CDR3. CDR3 amino acids: CASSITGTNEKLFF. For the CDR3, the DNA is TGTGCCAGTAGTATAACCGGAACTAATGAAAAACTGTTTTTT.

In this sample, this clone turned up a few times. This chain uses TRBV18 with TRBJ1-2, with 8 positions matching TRBD1. V shed 4 bases and J 8 bases; nucleotides not matched to a gene: 9. Germline V CDR1 and CDR2: KGHSH, LQKENI. CDR3 size: 14 residues. In DNA, the CDR3 is TGTGCCAGCTCACGAGGACAGGGAGAGTGGGGCTACACCTTC. As protein: CASSRGQGEWGYTF.

The chain recombines TRBV6-5 with TRBJ2-5; no reliable D call. Trimming pared 6 bases from V and 2 bases from J, leaving 10 bases between. The CDR3 covers 13 residues. Looked up from germline, CDR1 is MNHEY and CDR2 is SVGAGI. CDR3 in amino acids: CASRASAQETQYF. The CDR3, as DNA: TGTGCCAGCAGAGCAAGCGCGCAAGAGACCCAGTACTTC.

This rearrangement joins TRBV28 to TRBJ1-1; 7 bases fit TRBD1. The CDR3 has 14 amino acids. Trimming cost V 5 bases and J 3 bases; bases outside gene matches: 6. Germline CDR1 reads MDHEN; CDR2 reads SYDVKM. DNA for the CDR3: TGTGCCAGCAGTCCACGACAGGGTGACACTGAAGCTTTCTTT. Translating gives CASSPRQGDTEAFF.

The V and J genes are TRBV5-4 and TRBJ2-3; 11 nucleotides agree with TRBD2. This CDR3 spans 15 amino acids. Germline CDR1 and CDR2: SGHNT and YYREEE (reference sequence). Trimming at V came to 4 bases and at J to 6 bases, leaving 7 bases not matched to a gene. The CDR3: CASSLAGGLADTQYF. The CDR3 bases are TGTGCCAGCAGCCTAGCGGGAGGACTTGCCGATACGCAGTATTTT.

This clone was picked up a small number of times. CDR3 sequence: CASSTTSGGWGPYEQYF. For the CDR3, the DNA is TGTGCCAGCAGCACTACTAGCGGGGGGTGGGGTCCCTACGAGCAGTACTTC. This chain joins TRBV7-9 and TRBJ2-7; 12 bases align to TRBD2. The CDR3 consists of 17 residues. V lost 5 bases to trimming and J lost 2 bases; unmatched junction nucleotides: 10. Germline CDR1 reads SEHNR; CDR2 reads FQNEAQ (reference sequence).

The rearrangement uses TRBV7-3 and TRBJ2-7; D possibly corresponds to TRBD2 (5 bases). The CDR3 sequence is 13 residues long. Germline assignment: CDR1 SGHTA and CDR2 FQGTGA. Trimming pared 0 bases from V and 4 bases from J, leaving 7 bases between. CDR3 sequence: CASSLTPGYEQYF. In nucleotides, the CDR3 is TGTGCCAGCAGCTTAACACCGGGGTACGAGCAGTACTTC.

J is TRBJ1-1 and V is TRBV5-1; the D gene is possibly TRBD1 (6 bases). V was trimmed by 4 bases and J by 6 bases, leaving 10 bases between them. Per germline, CDR1 SGHRS and CDR2 YFSETQ. The CDR3 contains 12 residues. The CDR3 sequence: CASSNGTPEAFF. CDR3 in DNA: TGCGCCAGCAGCAACGGGACACCTGAAGCTTTCTTT.

The chain links TRBV6-6 to TRBJ2-5; 9 nucleotides align to TRBD1. TRBJ2-7 explains the end of the DNA better; the J call may be wrong. The CDR3 covers 14 residues. The germline CDR1 and CDR2 sequences are MNHNY and SVGAGI (reference sequence). CDR3 sequence: CASRPGQGTYEQYF. Written as DNA, the CDR3 is TGTGCCAGCAGGCCGGGACAGGGAACCTACGAGCAGTACTTC.

To note about this clone: One end of the junction fails to match germline, which may point to a read error. This chain joins TRBV2 and TRBJ2-7; 7 bases agree with TRBD2. CDR1 SNHLY and CDR2 FYNNEI come from the germline V gene. There are 11 residues in the CDR3. CDR3 amino acids: CASSESGASHF. In DNA, the CDR3 is TGTGCCAGCAGTGAGAGCGGGGCCAGCCACTTC.

The chain carries TRBV7-3 and TRBJ1-1, with D perhaps TRBD1 (5 bases). Germline-derived CDR1 and CDR2 are SGHTA and FQGTGA. Trimming took 5 bases from V and 5 from J, leaving 18 bases between them. The CDR3 is 15 amino acids. CDR3 DNA sequence: TGTGCCAGCAGCCCTTCAGGTGGGGGGGGGACTGAAGCTTTCTTT. Translation: CASSPSGGGGTEAFF.

The chain joins TRBV5-6 to TRBJ1-2; D gene ambiguous. V was trimmed by 4 bases and J by 8 bases, leaving 15 bases between them. The CDR3 runs 13 residues. The germline V gene has CDR1 SGHDT and CDR2 YYEEEE. CDR3 sequence: CASSPTGVWGYTF. CDR3 DNA: TGTGCCAGCAGCCCCACCGGGGTCTGGGGCTACACCTTC.

The chain recombines TRBV13 with TRBJ2-7; possibly TRBD1 for D (6 bases). Trimming removed 2 bases at V and 2 bases at J, with 10 bases between. CDR3 length: 14 residues. The germline CDR1 and CDR2 sequences are PRHDT and FYEKMQ (reference sequence). The CDR3 loop reads CASSLNRGTYEQYF. CDR3 DNA sequence: TGTGCCAGCAGCTTAAATAGGGGGACCTACGAGCAGTACTTC.

The V and J genes are TRBV12-5 and TRBJ2-3, with 9 bases identical to TRBD2. This CDR3 region has 17 residues. CDR1 and CDR2 from the germline V gene are LGHNT and FRNRAP. Unmatched junction bases numbered 10, after V lost 1 base and J lost 5 bases. The CDR3 DNA follows: TGTGCTAGTGGTTTGGGGGCGGGGGGGCCATTGAGAGATACGCAGTATTTT. It specifies CASGLGAGGPLRDTQYF.